This T cell receptor beta chain was identified in a study of cytomegalovirus exposure and HLA in healthy donors (dated by TCRdb to about 2017). A note on the overall study: An earlier analysis of approximately 590 of the donors reported approximately 290 Gb of sequence data and around 110 million unique TCR beta sequences from some 180 million T cells. Approximately 300 gigabases of sequencing data and tens of millions of unique TCR sequences made up an early release that covered over 550 HLA-typed donors. On average, over 200,000 unique TCR beta nucleotide sequences were sequenced per donor among 350 to 400 genotyped donors of the cohort, with around 19% of those sequences being non-productive. The number of donors typed differed by locus, with 629-630 for A, B, C, DRB1 and DQB1, around 500 for DQA1, 600 to 610 for DPA1, and some 450 for DPB1. Genome-wide SNP genotypes for about three fifths of the roughly 670 donors were used in a later genetic analysis, which treated that subset as a discovery cohort. All discovery cohort repertoires had been generated on a single sequencing platform. In a later analysis, previously published TCR beta repertoires from fewer than 750 donors were re-analyzed and high-resolution HLA genotyping was added so that TCR occurrence patterns could be studied. The study combined high-throughput TCR immunosequencing, statistical association of individual TCRs with disease status, and machine learning to predict cytomegalovirus infection status. In an earlier analysis of 500 to 650 of the donors, high-throughput TCR beta sequencing was used to judge whether each TCR beta V gene segment behaved as functional or pseudogenic. Roughly five DR-DQ haplotypes were handled as single units for association and clustering because linkage in the cohort was strong. Of the approximately 400 genotyped donors, 65% to 90% fell in the genetic ancestry cluster associated with self-reported Caucasian donors. Donor age, sex, ethnicity and CMV serostatus were collected together with the repertoire data. Using immunosequencing, the study profiled T cell repertoires from about 620 subjects and related those repertoires to cytomegalovirus serostatus. The aim of the study was to test whether cataloging public T cell receptors could identify signatures of past pathogen exposure. Besides the first cohort of 550 to 750 subjects, a separate validation cohort made up of 90 to 150 different subjects was used. Both class I and class II loci were covered by HLA typing, at four-digit resolution. Rather than drawing on any new phenotypic data, the later analysis identified candidate immune exposures from TCR beta sequences and the way those sequences occurred across donors.

Broad study findings and their caveats: The authors suggested that the approach could potentially be extended to other disease states and immunological phenotypes. The only immune exposure information available for the cohort was CMV serostatus. A later analysis associated 16,951 TCR beta sequences with specific HLA alleles at a false discovery rate of 0.05. Roughly uniform sequencing depth across donors was assumed in presence/absence analyses, although this assumption may not hold. The 87-base-pair reads could not distinguish some IMGT-functional V segments, including TRBV6-2 and TRBV6-3, so those segments were excluded. In a later genetic analysis, a missense DCLRE1C variant was associated with V-gene and J-gene trimming of TCR beta chains, and the association was replicated in an independent cohort. The classifier was reported to diagnose cytomegalovirus status with high specificity and sensitivity in both the original cohort and the validation cohort. According to a later genetic analysis, donors in an Asian-associated ancestry cluster had fewer N-insertions in productive TCRs than the approximately 670-donor mean. Three of the identified cytomegalovirus-associated TCR beta chains were confirmed in vitro to be specific for cytomegalovirus antigens. Across donors, most TCR sequences were observed very rarely, whereas some public TCRs were present in many individuals. In a later analysis, HLA-associated TCR beta chains were found to be more clonally expanded and to have lower generation probabilities than equally common non-associated chains. According to a later analysis, TCR association rates differed among HLA loci, with DRB1 alleles showing the most associated TCRs and HLA-C alleles showing the fewest. Most CMV-associated TCR beta chains appeared to be HLA-restricted in a later analysis, and the HLA associations seemed to be driven largely by CMV exposure. A cluster of highly shared sequence variants was judged likely to be a technical artifact of the sequencing pipeline. Strong co-occurrence of HLA alleles, especially DR and DQ, made assigning TCR associations to individual alleles difficult. An earlier analysis of 587 of the donors showed that most TCR beta V segments appeared in productive rearrangements either about 87% or about 30% of the time, which broadly matched IMGT annotations. Correlated functional status among segregating V segments might be attributable to linkage disequilibrium, but an unknown experimental factor could not be ruled out. A further reported finding was that TCR beta sequences accurately predicted the HLA-A and HLA-B alleles for most subjects in the first cohort. The study listed 150 to 200 TCR beta chains as associated with cytomegalovirus. Only TCR beta chains were sequenced in this cohort, and the absence of alpha or paired-chain data limited detectable features. According to a later analysis, parvovirus B19, influenza, CMV and Epstein-Barr virus appeared linked to several top co-occurrence clusters. Because HLA typing was missing for some donors at each locus, association tests included only the typed subset. Because counts were too low, about 15 rarely observed V segments, including chromosome 9 orphons, were left out of the earlier analysis of some 640 of the donors.

CDR1 and CDR2, per the germline V gene, are SQVTM and ANQGSEA. The CDR3 has 8 amino acids, counting the end cysteine and phenylalanine. The read is trimmed to its CDR3 DNA, 24 bases read in frame from base 1. In regard to this clone: The clone's antigen remains unknown. Relative to the germline gene, one junction end is altered; a read error may explain this.

The cohort was made up of approximately 670 healthy bone marrow donors. At the time of sampling, every cohort member was nominally healthy, though immune exposures that went unrecorded were likely present. The donor was CMV seronegative and belonged to the group of under 400 seronegative cohort members. Each donor provided a peripheral blood sample, and peripheral blood mononuclear cells were used for TCR beta sequencing. Genomic DNA was extracted from the blood cell samples with the Qiagen DNeasy Blood Extraction Kit. Library construction relied on the immunoSEQ multiplex PCR assay. For the multiplex PCR, a mixture combining 60 forward primers for TCR Vbeta segments and 13 reverse primers for TCR Jbeta segments was used. A multiplex PCR assay on genomic DNA amplified the CDR3 region of rearranged TCR beta genes. The amplified TCR beta libraries were sequenced on the Illumina HiSeq System as 87-base-pair reads. Per the original workflow: Across the 500 to 850 repertoires, a later analysis counted approximately 75 million unique TCR beta chains, roughly 11 million of which were shared by at least two donors. To remove PCR and sequencing errors, raw reads were error-corrected and collapsed into unique sequences using a nearest-neighbor algorithm that merged closely related sequences. To assign V, D and J gene segments, CDR3 sequences were aligned to IMGT reference sequences. Each retained sequence needed at least a six-nucleotide match to both a V gene segment and a J gene segment. Rearrangements were classified as productive when the CDR3 lacked stop codons and remained in frame with V and J, and all other rearrangements were classified as non-productive. Following IMGT convention, CDR3 was defined as the stretch from the second conserved V-encoded cysteine up to the conserved J-encoded phenylalanine. The earlier analysis of about 610 of the donors excluded sequences that lacked an unambiguous match to a single V gene segment. In an earlier analysis of approximately 550 of the donors, V segments were called functional above 56.7% productive rearrangements and were called segregating when the between-donor standard deviation exceeded 5%. A statistical classification framework was built for diagnosing cytomegalovirus status from the catalog of TCR beta chain sequences. In a later analysis, V and J genes were assigned by comparing TCR nucleotide sequences against IMGT/GENE-DB human TR gene sequences. The TCRdist pipeline was used in a later analysis to assign CDR3 sequences and most-parsimonious VDJ recombination scenarios. In a later analysis, each TCR beta chain was defined by its CDR3 amino acid sequence together with its V-gene family, and reads without a unique V-gene family were excluded. A later analysis removed roughly 590 highly shared, low-generation-probability nucleotide sequences to deal with suspected cross-contamination and a sequencing artifact. In a later analysis, a clonal expansion index for each public chain was calculated from normalized within-repertoire ranks of inferred template counts. A later analysis computed generation probabilities with a VDJ recombination model fitted to out-of-frame rearrangements, and checked the results against IGoR. In a later analysis, hypergeometric tests were used to score TCR-TCR, TCR-HLA and TCR-CMV co-occurrence, with a repertoire-size bias correction applied to TCR pairs. To estimate false discovery rates, a later analysis permuted the HLA or CMV assignments 20 times. In a later analysis, co-occurring TCRs were grouped with DBSCAN, and TCRdist sequence similarity was added when clustering was performed within HLA-allele-positive subsets. Co-occurrence clustering excluded repertoires with fewer than 30,000 or more than 120,000 public chains, plus five with anomalous nucleotide sharing. The table was pulled from immuneACCESS by TCRdb, which kept in-frame rearrangements only. Such tables lose some clones; where checked, under half of the loss comes from unresolved V genes, and the rest has no known cause. Clonal size and the V and J genes are those of that table, whereas D and trimming came from the DNA. The sample includes over 100,000 clones, with about 80% observed a single time. The top ten clones comprise roughly 5% of the sample.

This clonotype was obtained from a man aged 30-40 years in good health and CMV-seronegative. The V gene is TRBV29-1 and the J gene is TRBJ2-3; the D gene cannot be resolved reliably. Material: PBMCs. CDR3 loop: CSVDRCYF. At the DNA level, the sequence is TGCAGCGTTGATCGTTGCTACTTT.